Listed here are 22 T cell receptor beta chains from one sample, sequenced in a study of cytomegalovirus exposure and HLA in healthy donors. PCR primers comprised 60 Vbeta and 13 Jbeta primers. TCRdb keeps only in-frame clones here, not all; method: immunoSEQ multiplex PCR. Among about 69,000 clones listed, roughly 76% were seen once. The sample taken for sequencing was PBMCs. The origin of the receptors is a man younger than 30 in good health and CMV-seronegative.

This clone was picked up a small number of times. V and J are TRBV4-1 and TRBJ1-2, with 12 bases that match TRBD1. The CDR3 length is 18 residues. Germline V CDR1 and CDR2: MGHRA, YSYEKL. The J segment lost 4 bases and the V segment lost 3 bases, leaving 12 bases of the junction unmatched. As DNA, the CDR3 is TGCGCCAGCAGCCATAGACGGGACAGGGGGCGCTTGACCTATGGCTACACCTTC. Encoded protein: CASSHRRDRGRLTYGYTF.

This chain joins TRBV5-1 and TRBJ2-3; 9 nucleotides match TRBD2. The CDR3 is made up of 16 amino acids. Germline CDR1 and CDR2: SGHRS and YFSETQ. V was clipped by 0 bases and J by 6 bases; unmatched bases: 8. CDR3 sequence: CASSLGGGGAVDTQYF. CDR3 DNA sequence: TGCGCCAGCAGCTTGGGAGGCGGGGGGGCCGTGGATACGCAGTATTTT.

The chain employs TRBV27 and TRBJ1-2; the match to TRBD1 covers 8 bases. There are 17 residues in the CDR3. Germline V gene lookup returns CDR1 MNHEY and CDR2 SMNVEV (reference sequence). The trim removed 5 bases at V and 3 bases at J, leaving 14 bases unmatched. CDR3 amino acids: CASSHKAQGEYDYGYTF. In DNA form, the CDR3 reads TGTGCCAGCAGTCACAAAGCACAGGGGGAATACGACTATGGCTACACCTTC.

V gene TRBV9 combines with J gene TRBJ2-2; D perhaps matches TRBD1 (5 bases). The length of the CDR3 is 13 residues. Germline V gives CDR1 SGDLS, CDR2 YYNGEE. V was shortened by 4 bases and J by 4 bases, with 8 bases between the two germline ends. CDR3 loop: CASSLDITGELFF. The CDR3 coding sequence is TGTGCCAGCAGCTTGGACATCACCGGGGAGCTGTTTTTT.

V and J are TRBV11-2 and TRBJ2-1; 7 bases agree with TRBD1. The length of the CDR3 is 15 residues. J lost 0 bases, V lost 3 bases, and 2 bases had no gene match. CDR1 and CDR2 from the germline V gene are SGHAT and FQNNGV. This chain's CDR3 is CASSLDRSSYNEQFF. The CDR3 coding sequence is TGTGCCAGCAGCTTGGACAGGAGCTCCTACAATGAGCAGTTCTTC.

The chain links TRBV5-6 to TRBJ2-2; D may be TRBD2 (5 bases). CDR3 length equals 12 residues. The V gene lost 4 bases and the J gene lost 7 bases, with 8 bases spanning the gap. CDR1 is SGHDT, CDR2 YYEEEE, per germline. The CDR3 DNA sequence: TGTGCCAGCAGCCGGGAAGTCGGGGAGCTGTTTTTT. Its translation is CASSREVGELFF.

The V gene is TRBV29-1, the J gene TRBJ2-3; 10 bases agree with TRBD2. Germline lookup yields CDR1 SQVTM and CDR2 ANQGSEA. The CDR3 runs to 15 residues. V trimming: 6 bases; J trimming: 2 bases; junction bases outside the gene matches: 8. This CDR3 reads CSVVTSGAFTDTQYF. For the CDR3, the DNA is TGCAGCGTCGTTACTAGCGGGGCTTTCACAGATACGCAGTATTTT.

J is TRBJ2-2 and V is TRBV5-1; D perhaps matches TRBD1 (6 bases). Trimming removed 0 bases from V and 2 bases from J, with 8 bases in between. The CDR3 loop spans 15 amino acids. Germline assignment: CDR1 SGHRS and CDR2 YFSETQ. CDR3 residues: CASSLGGTNTGELFF. As DNA, the CDR3 is TGCGCCAGCAGCTTGGGGGGGACAAACACCGGGGAGCTGTTTTTT.

The chain couples TRBV5-1 to TRBJ2-3; D not certain. The CDR3 loop spans 14 amino acids. Germline V gene lookup returns CDR1 SGHRS and CDR2 YFSETQ. V was trimmed by 5 bases and J by 4 bases, leaving 14 bases between them. The CDR3 is CASRSGAIPDTQYF. The CDR3, as DNA: TGCGCCAGCAGGTCTGGTGCTATTCCAGATACGCAGTATTTT.

The chain has TRBV10-3 and TRBJ1-2, with a weak D call TRBD1 (5 bases). Between the trimmed V and J ends, which lost 4 bases and 2 bases, there was a span of 8 bases. The CDR3 runs 13 residues. Germline-derived CDR1 and CDR2 are ENHRY and SYGVKD. The CDR3 spells CAISGDSNYGYTF. In nucleotides, the CDR3 is TGTGCCATCAGTGGTGACAGCAACTATGGCTACACCTTC.

A few counts support this clone. This chain connects TRBV11-2 to TRBJ1-1; the D is unclear. V lost 5 bases and J 5 bases, leaving 15 bases between the germline ends. The CDR3 contains 14 residues. In germline, CDR1 is SGHAT, CDR2 FQNNGV. The CDR3 nucleotides read TGTGCCAGCAGCCCGGGAACCGAAATAACTGAAGCTTTCTTT. It encodes CASSPGTEITEAFF.

The J gene is TRBJ1-2, the V gene TRBV10-3; tentatively, D is TRBD1 (5 bases). CDR3 length equals 13 residues. Germline V gene lookup returns CDR1 ENHRY and CDR2 SYGVKD. Trimming left V 5 bases short and J 6 bases short, with 13 bases between. This CDR3 reads CAISQGGEDGYTF. For the CDR3, the DNA is TGTGCCATCAGTCAGGGAGGTGAAGATGGCTACACCTTC.

Only a few counts were recorded for this clone. The V call is TRBV7-9, the J call TRBJ2-5; tentatively, D is TRBD2 (6 bases). Germline values: CDR1 SEHNR, CDR2 FQNEAQ (reference sequence). Trimming shortened V by 5 bases and J by 5 bases, and 9 bases separated the two germline ends. This CDR3 has 12 amino acids. The CDR3 coding sequence is TGTGCCAGCAGCCCAGGGAGGGAGACCCAGTACTTC. This translates into CASSPGRETQYF.

This chain joins TRBV2 and TRBJ2-3; TRBD2 matches 10 bases. CDR3 size: 18 residues. V was pared by 8 bases and J by 0 bases, with 14 bases of the junction left unmatched. In germline, CDR1 is SNHLY, CDR2 FYNNEI. The CDR3 DNA is TGTGCCAGCCAACTTCGGCCTAGCGGGGGAATAAGCACAGATACGCAGTATTTT. Amino acid sequence: CASQLRPSGGISTDTQYF.

The J gene is TRBJ1-2, the V gene TRBV10-2; D perhaps matches TRBD1 (6 bases). CDR1 and CDR2 from the germline V gene are WSHSY and SAAADI. This CDR3 comprises 15 residues. Trimming removed 6 bases at V and 0 bases at J, with 14 bases between. The CDR3 is CASRDQTGANYGYTF. CDR3 DNA sequence: TGCGCCAGCAGGGATCAGACAGGAGCTAACTATGGCTACACCTTC.

CDR3 coding DNA: TGCGCCAGCAGTGACCGGGGGCACGGGGGGGATCGGGAGACCCAGTACTTC. It translates to CASSDRGHGGDRETQYF. This chain joins TRBV10-2 and TRBJ2-5; 8 bases line up with TRBD2. J gave up 5 bases and V 3 bases, and 14 bases lay outside the gene matches. The CDR3 totals 17 residues. Germline values: CDR1 WSHSY, CDR2 SAAADI.

The chain is built from TRBV4-1 and TRBJ2-7, with 7 bases that match TRBD1. CDR1 is MGHRA, CDR2 YSYEKL, per germline. V lost 1 base and J lost 3; bases outside the gene matches: 6. The CDR3 is made up of 15 amino acids. CDR3 in DNA: TGCGCCAGCAGCCAAGGTCGACAGGGTGGCTACGAGCAGTACTTC. Residues: CASSQGRQGGYEQYF.

The chain has TRBV29-1 and TRBJ2-5, with TRBD2 identical over 8 bases. This CDR3 region has 13 residues. The germline V gene encodes CDR1 SQVTM and CDR2 ANQGSEA. The trim removed 8 bases at V and 7 bases at J, leaving 12 bases unmatched. Here the CDR3 reads CSSIIAGRGTQYF. The CDR3 DNA reads TGCAGCTCCATTATAGCGGGGCGGGGGACCCAGTACTTC.

This clone was detected a few times. The chain recombines TRBV9 with TRBJ2-5; D is possibly TRBD1 (7 bases). The V and J ends lost 0 bases and 4 bases respectively, with 16 bases between them. In germline, CDR1 is SGDLS, CDR2 YYNGEE. CDR3 size: 16 residues. For the CDR3, the DNA is TGTGCCAGCAGCGTAGGGTCAGGGGGGCGCGTAGAGACCCAGTACTTC. As protein: CASSVGSGGRVETQYF.

This rearrangement joins TRBV19 to TRBJ1-5; maybe TRBD1 (5 bases). In germline, CDR1 is LNHDA, CDR2 SQIVND (reference sequence). Trimming removed 9 bases from V and 0 bases from J, with 12 bases in between. CDR3 length: 14 residues. The CDR3 sequence: CASQTANSNQPQHF. CDR3 DNA sequence: TGTGCCAGCCAGACAGCAAATAGCAATCAGCCCCAGCATTTT.

The V call is TRBV19, the J call TRBJ2-7; D gene ambiguous. The length of the CDR3 is 13 residues. Germline V lookup: CDR1 LNHDA, CDR2 SQIVND (reference sequence). The CDR3, as DNA: TGTGCTACGCGCCGGGTGGGTTCCTACGAGCAGTACTTC. This codes for CATRRVGSYEQYF.

This chain links TRBV7-9 with TRBJ2-3, with a weak D call TRBD2 (6 bases). The V end lost 3 bases, the J end lost 1 base, and 11 bases lay between the germline ends. Germline loops: CDR1 SEHNR, CDR2 FQNEAQ (reference sequence). CDR3 length equals 15 residues. The CDR3 protein is CASSFATGGTDTQYF. DNA for the CDR3: TGTGCCAGCAGCTTTGCGACGGGGGGCACAGATACGCAGTATTTT.